The 20 T cell receptor beta chains below were found in one sample sequenced in a study of blood T cell repertoires in COVID-19. Only in-frame clones appear in the TCRdb table, and some are missing; sequencing was by immunoSEQ multiplex PCR. The sample yields 250,000 to 300,000 clones, around 88% seen once. Sequencing used peripheral blood. These receptors all come from an elderly man with acute or convalescent COVID-19.

The rearrangement links TRBV21-1 to TRBJ1-1; the D call of TRBD1 is as the table states it, not checked on the DNA. TRBV21-1 is described as a pseudogene. The CDR3 is 15 amino acids. In DNA form, the CDR3 reads TGTGCCAGCAGCATCTCCGGGACAGCCAACACTGAAGCTTTCTTT. Translated: CASSISGTANTEAFF.

The chain carries TRBV7-9 and TRBJ2-5; 7 bases are shared with TRBD1. The CDR3 is 15 residues long. CDR1 and CDR2 from the germline V gene are SEHNR and FQNEAQ (reference sequence). J gave up 0 bases and V 5 bases, and 6 bases lay outside the gene matches. The CDR3 is CASSLTGVHQETQYF. The DNA for the CDR3 is TGTGCCAGCAGCCTCACAGGGGTCCACCAAGAGACCCAGTACTTC.

The chain joins TRBV6-1 to TRBJ2-6; D call uncertain. Germline V gene data show CDR1 as MNHNS and CDR2 as SASEGT. Between the trimmed V and J ends, which lost 4 bases and 0 bases, there was a span of 10 bases. The length of the CDR3 is 16 residues. The CDR3 sequence is CASSGSAPSGANVLTF. DNA for the CDR3: TGTGCCAGCAGTGGGAGCGCCCCCTCTGGGGCCAACGTCCTGACTTTC.

The CDR3 DNA reads TGTGCCAGCAGCTTCCTTCACATAACCTCCGATTGGGATACGCAGTATTTT. This codes for CASSFLHITSDWDTQYF. This chain connects TRBV7-9 to TRBJ2-3, with D uncertain. In germline, CDR1 is SEHNR, CDR2 FQNEAQ (reference sequence). The V gene lost 3 bases and the J gene lost 6 bases, with 22 bases spanning the gap. The CDR3 is 17 amino acids. The complete variable domain, with remaining parts taken from reference TRBV7-9 and TRBJ2-3, reads DTGVSQNPRHKITKRGQNVTFRCDPISEHNRLYWYRQTLGQGPEFLTYFQNEAQLEKSRLLSDRFSAERPKGSFSTLEIQRTEQGDSAMYLCASSFLHITSDWDTQYFGPGTRLTVL.

The V call is TRBV14, the J call TRBJ2-7, with unresolved D. Looked up from germline, CDR1 is SGHDN and CDR2 is FVKESK. This CDR3 region has 11 residues. The ends were cut back, 0 bases at V and 9 bases at J, with 6 bases in the middle. The CDR3 nucleotides read TGTGCCAGCAGCCAAGAGTGGAGGCAGTACTTC. Encoded protein: CASSQEWRQYF. The whole variable domain, remainder taken from reference TRBV14 and TRBJ2-7, is EAGVTQFPSHSVIEKGQTVTLRCDPISGHDNLYWYRRVMGKEIKFLLHFVKESKQDESGMPNNRFLAERTGGTYSTLKVQPAELEDSGVYFCASSQEWRQYFGPGTRLTVT.

The chain recombines TRBV3-1 (or the pseudogene TRBV3-2) with TRBJ2-7; no clear D gene. The CDR3 totals 11 residues. V was clipped by 4 bases and J by 6 bases, with 7 bases between them. Germline CDR1 LGHDT, CDR2 YNNKEL (reference sequence). Here the CDR3 DNA reads TGTGCCAGCAGCCGTAGCAGCGAGCAGTACTTC. This gives the protein CASSRSSEQYF.

In its sample, this clone was seen once. J is TRBJ2-1 and V is TRBV24-1; 10 nucleotides match TRBD2. V gave up 4 bases and J gave up 9 bases; unmatched junction bases: 2. CDR3 length equals 13 residues. Per the germline V gene, CDR1 is KGHDR and CDR2 is SFDVKD. CDR3 residues: CATSDSGRGEQFF. As DNA, the CDR3 is TGTGCCACCAGTGACAGCGGGAGGGGTGAGCAGTTCTTC.

This chain connects TRBV7-9 to TRBJ2-4, with 8 bases that match TRBD1. CDR1 is SEHNR and CDR2 is FQNEAQ in the germline V gene (reference sequence). This CDR3 region has 14 residues. V lost 5 bases, J lost 6 bases, and 6 bases stayed unmatched. DNA of the CDR3: TGTGCCAGCAGCCCCGGACAGGGAGGAAACATTCAGTACTTC. It encodes CASSPGQGGNIQYF. The full variable domain, in which reference TRBV7-9 and TRBJ2-4 provide the parts outside the CDR3, is DTGVSQNPRHKITKRGQNVTFRCDPISEHNRLYWYRQTLGQGPEFLTYFQNEAQLEKSRLLSDRFSAERPKGSFSTLEIQRTEQGDSAMYLCASSPGQGGNIQYFGAGTRLSVL.

The V gene is TRBV30, the J gene TRBJ2-3; weak D call: TRBD2 (6 bases). V lost 2 bases to trimming and J lost 3 bases, with 15 bases between them. The CDR3 totals 15 residues. The germline V gene has CDR1 GTSNPN and CDR2 SVGIG (reference sequence). The CDR3 here is CAWSFAGFITDTQYF. The CDR3 bases are TGTGCCTGGAGTTTTGCGGGGTTCATAACAGATACGCAGTATTTT.

The CDR3 sequence is CASSLGGTASTDTQYF. Written as DNA, the CDR3 is TGCGCCAGCAGCTTGGGAGGGACAGCCAGCACAGATACGCAGTATTTT. V usage is TRBV5-1 and J usage is TRBJ2-3; TRBD1 aligns across 7 bases. The CDR3 consists of 16 residues. The V segment lost 0 bases and the J segment 0 bases; nucleotides outside the gene matches: 4. From germline, CDR1 is SGHRS and CDR2 YFSETQ.

The chain recombines TRBV20-1 with TRBJ1-1; D is undetermined. V lost 3 bases, J lost 3 bases, and 11 bases lay in between. CDR1 and CDR2 (germline): DFQATT, SNEGSKA (reference sequence). The CDR3 is 13 residues long. The CDR3 protein is CSASLQLHTEAFF. The CDR3 DNA reads TGCAGTGCTAGTCTACAGTTGCACACTGAAGCTTTCTTT.

In this sample, this clone turned up once. V gene TRBV11-2 combines with J gene TRBJ2-1; 8 bases line up with TRBD1. This CDR3 is built from 16 residues. V was clipped by 1 base and J by 6 bases; unmatched bases: 8. The germline V gene has CDR1 SGHAT and CDR2 FQNNGV. DNA for the CDR3: TGTGCCAGCAGCTTAGTGTTTAGACAGGGGTCCAATGAGCAGTTCTTC. It is translated as CASSLVFRQGSNEQFF.

This clone is a singleton in its sample. The chain combines TRBV18 with TRBJ2-4; D might be TRBD1 (5 bases). The CDR3 totals 17 residues. With 3 bases removed from V and 3 bases from J, the gap between germline ends came to 18 bases. CDR1 KGHSH and CDR2 LQKENI come from the germline V gene. The CDR3 region has the DNA TGTGCCAGCTCACCCTGGACACCCGAAATTGGCAAAAACATTCAGTACTTC. This codes for CASSPWTPEIGKNIQYF.

This chain links TRBV11-3 with TRBJ2-5; TRBD2 matches at 7 bases. The CDR3 runs 14 residues. In germline, CDR1 is SGHNT, CDR2 YENEEA. V shed 5 bases, J shed 4 bases, and the junction held 7 bases outside the gene matches. In DNA form, the CDR3 reads TGTGCCAGCAGCGCCGGTCCGGGAGGAGAGACCCAGTACTTC. Residues: CASSAGPGGETQYF.

The rearrangement links TRBV11-3 to TRBJ2-7, with TRBD2 as a possible D gene (5 bases). Looked up from germline, CDR1 is SGHNT and CDR2 is YENEEA. This CDR3 comprises 17 residues. The V end was cut by 0 bases, the J end by 5 bases, with 20 bases between. CDR3 loop: CASSLDPPLSSGNEQYF. The CDR3 region has the DNA TGTGCCAGCAGCTTAGATCCCCCACTATCGAGCGGCAACGAGCAGTACTTC.

The chain has TRBV3-1 (or the pseudogene TRBV3-2) and TRBJ2-4; 9 positions match TRBD2. Germline loops: CDR1 LGHDT, CDR2 YNNKEL (reference sequence). The CDR3 sequence is 16 residues long. V was clipped by 1 base and J by 4 bases; unmatched bases: 5. CDR3 DNA sequence: TGTGCCAGCAGCCAAGGGCTAGCGGGAACAAAAAACATTCAGTACTTC. This translates into CASSQGLAGTKNIQYF.

The CDR3 nucleotides read TGTGCCAGCAGTTTCGACAGGGGGACGTATGGCTACACCTTC. This gives the protein CASSFDRGTYGYTF. The chain couples TRBV6-6 to TRBJ1-2; 9 bases match TRBD1. Trimming removed 4 bases from V and 5 bases from J; junction bases left unmatched: 5. The CDR3 contains 14 residues. CDR1 MNHNY and CDR2 SVGAGI come from the germline V gene (reference sequence).

The chain couples TRBV28 to TRBJ2-5; tentative D call: TRBD2 (5 bases). The CDR3 has 14 residues. In germline, CDR1 is MDHEN, CDR2 SYDVKM. Trimming took off 2 bases at V and 5 bases at J, with 12 bases between the two ends. This CDR3 reads CASSLGGPTETQYF. The CDR3 DNA sequence: TGTGCCAGCAGTTTAGGAGGTCCCACCGAGACCCAGTACTTC.

The gene calls are TRBV7-2 and TRBJ2-2; 10 bases map to TRBD2. V lost 7 bases to trimming and J lost 0 bases; unmatched junction nucleotides: 5. The CDR3 spans 16 residues. Germline CDR1 reads SGHTA; CDR2 reads FQGNSA. The CDR3 sequence: CASTPSGGPNTGELFF. As DNA, the CDR3 is TGTGCCAGCACCCCTAGCGGGGGCCCGAACACCGGGGAGCTGTTTTTT.

The chain joins TRBV6-5 to TRBJ1-4, with D maybe TRBD1 (6 bases). CDR1 is MNHEY and CDR2 is SVGAGI in the germline V gene. Trimming took 10 bases from V and 7 from J, leaving 19 bases between them. The CDR3 consists of 14 residues. CDR3 region: CATRRPTGSEKLFF. Written as DNA, the CDR3 is TGTGCCACACGACGACCCACAGGGAGTGAAAAACTGTTTTTT.